This T cell receptor beta chain was captured in a study of control samples from healthy donors and cancer patients. Here immunoSEQ multiplex PCR was the method, and the copy in TCRdb shows in-frame clones only, minus some. The data contain 70,000 to 85,000 clones, around 91% of them singletons. Trimming stripped 3 bases from V and 4 bases from J, with 10 bases between. The CDR3 loop spans 15 amino acids. Germline V gene lookup returns CDR1 KGHSH and CDR2 LQKENI. The TCR was taken from a man in his forties or fifties in good health. The V gene is TRBV18, the J gene TRBJ1-6; D might be TRBD1 (5 bases). Sequencing was performed on blood. The CDR3 coding sequence is TGTGCCAGCTCACCGGCTGGGACTTATAATTCACCCCTCCACTTT. Translated: CASSPAGTYNSPLHF.